Here is one T cell receptor beta chain with its context. The entry originates in a study of blood T cell repertoires in COVID-19. Study-wide background: Samples of COVID-19 (acute and convalescent) were obtained from the United States, Italy and Spain. PBMCs, B-cell-depleted T cells, or T cells were the source of the cDNA or gDNA that made up the material.

Those enrolled, adults aged roughly 18 to 90 years, came from about 24 US areas. Assignment of participants to cohorts was predicated upon participant-reported clinical history. Sequencing was performed with immunoSEQ multiplex PCR; in TCRdb, only in-frame clones are kept and a portion is missing. Counted here are 300,000 to 400,000 clones, 70% to 90% occurring once; the ten biggest clones make up around 0.91%. The receptor's source is a woman in her thirties with acute COVID-19. Sequencing was performed on PBMCs or T cells enriched from blood (not recorded which).

The CDR3 nucleotides are TGTGCCAGCAGCCATGGGGACATACAATACGAGCAGTACTTC. Translation: CASSHGDIQYEQYF. The chain has TRBV7-2 and TRBJ2-7, with D possibly TRBD1 on 6 matching bases. Trimming pared 5 bases from V and 4 bases from J, leaving 15 bases between. The V gene's germline CDR1 is SGHTA and CDR2 FQGNSA. This CDR3 has 14 residues.